This TCR beta chain was recorded in a study of T-cell reconstitution after alpha-beta-depleted transplantation in children. The CDR3 runs 12 residues. In germline, CDR1 is SQVTM, CDR2 ANQGSEA. The V end lost 4 bases, the J end lost 5 bases, and 11 bases lay between the germline ends. In its sample, this clonotype was seen many times. The TCRbeta library incorporated unique molecular identifiers. TCRdb processed the PCR reads anew with MiXCR; each CDR3 protein has one entry. The sample has 500,000 to 750,000 distinct CDR3 sequences, 10% to 15% seen once; the top ten hold around 2.2%. This material consisted of PBMCs, mostly from graft donor cells, taken 360 days after TCRalphabeta/CD19-depleted stem cell transplant. The TCR comes from a male patient aged 5 to 17 who had a stem cell transplant for acute myeloid leukemia, so the T cells may come from the graft donor. The chain recombines TRBV29-1 with TRBJ2-5; D is perhaps TRBD2 (6 bases). CDR3 in amino acids: CSVARGTETQYF. CDR3 sequence (DNA): TGCAGCGTTGCGCGGGGTACTGAGACCCAGTACTTC.